What follows are 13 T cell receptor beta chains derived from one specimen sequenced in a study of T cells in Graves' hyperthyroidism and ophthalmopathy. RNA transcripts gave rise to amplified TCR beta CDR3 regions. Carried out on the TCR CDR3, a first-round RT-PCR used the HTBI primer set. TCRdb analysed the multiplex PCR reads with MiXCR anew, one entry per CDR3 protein. Of about 160,000 distinct CDR3 sequences in the sample, over 7.5% were seen once. The material sequenced was blood. These receptors originate from a woman in her late teens or twenties with Graves' hyperthyroidism that later progressed to Graves' ophthalmopathy.

The J gene is TRBJ2-1, the V gene TRBV18; D remains ambiguous. V was trimmed by 2 bases and J by 0 bases, leaving 14 bases between them. The germline V gene encodes CDR1 KGHSH and CDR2 LQKENI. This CDR3 has 17 amino acids. In DNA form, the CDR3 reads TGTGCCAGCTCACCAACGGCTAGTTTGTACTCCTACAATGAGCAGTTCTTC. As protein: CASSPTASLYSYNEQFF.

This clonotype showed up many times. This chain joins TRBV30 and TRBJ2-7, with 9 bases fitting TRBD1. This CDR3 spans 14 amino acids. Trimming at V came to 3 bases and at J to 5 bases, leaving 8 bases not matched to a gene. CDR1 and CDR2 from the germline V gene are GTSNPN and SVGIG (reference sequence). The CDR3 DNA reads as TGTGCCTGGAGCACCGGGACAGGGATCAACGAGCAGTACTTC. It codes for CAWSTGTGINEQYF.

In its sample, this clonotype was seen many times. Here the CDR3 reads CAWGEINQPQHF. As DNA, the CDR3 is TGTGCCTGGGGTGAGATAAATCAGCCCCAGCATTTT. The chain has TRBV30 and TRBJ1-5; D unclear. V was cut by 5 bases and J by 4 bases, with 9 bases left in between. In germline, CDR1 is GTSNPN, CDR2 SVGIG (reference sequence). The CDR3 sequence is 12 residues long.

This clonotype was seen repeatedly, ten times or more. This chain links TRBV30 with TRBJ2-5; the match to TRBD1 covers 12 bases. The CDR3 covers 15 residues. Germline V gene data show CDR1 as GTSNPN and CDR2 as SVGIG (reference sequence). The V segment lost 2 bases and the J segment 3 bases; nucleotides outside the gene matches: 4. The CDR3, as DNA: TGTGCCTGGAGTTGGGACAGGGGGCTAGAAGAGACCCAGTACTTC. This sequence encodes CAWSWDRGLEETQYF.

Ten or more counts support this clonotype. This chain uses TRBV5-1 with TRBJ1-2, with D perhaps TRBD1 (6 bases). CDR3 length equals 14 residues. Germline values: CDR1 SGHRS, CDR2 YFSETQ. V was shortened by 2 bases and J by 8 bases, with 16 bases between the two germline ends. The CDR3 DNA is TGCGCCAGCAGCTTAATCCCGGGGGCGTCCGGCTACACCTTC. Its translation is CASSLIPGASGYTF.

Turning to this clonotype: A clone one base away is much larger, so this may be a read error. The V and J genes are TRBV30 and TRBJ1-1, with TRBD1 matching over 9 bases. The CDR3 is made up of 16 amino acids. Germline CDR1 GTSNPN, CDR2 SVGIG (reference sequence). CDR3 sequence: CVWSAGTGMMNTEAFF. CDR3 nucleotide sequence: TGTGTCTGGAGTGCCGGGACAGGGATGATGAACACTGAAGCTTTCTTT.

As concerns this clonotype: Since a much larger clone is just one base distant, this may be a read error. The chain uses TRBV7-9 and TRBJ2-7, with a possible D match to TRBD2 (6 bases). V lost 5 bases to trimming and J lost 6 bases, with 17 bases between them. The CDR3 spans 14 residues. Germline V CDR1 and CDR2: SEHNR, FQNEAQ (reference sequence). The CDR3 bases are TGTGCCAGCAGCCGAGTCCAACGGGGACTCGAGCAGTACTTC. Residues: CASSRVQRGLEQYF.

This clonotype was detected ten times or more. The chain uses TRBV20-1 and TRBJ2-7, with 7 bases that match TRBD1. The V gene end was trimmed by 8 bases and the J gene end by 4 bases; junction bases not matched to a gene: 11. Germline lookup yields CDR1 DFQATT and CDR2 SNEGSKA (reference sequence). The CDR3 length is 13 residues. The CDR3 reads CSTSGDRLYEQYF. CDR3 coding DNA: TGCAGTACCAGTGGGGACAGATTATACGAGCAGTACTTC.

This clonotype was seen many times. The V and J genes are TRBV28 and TRBJ1-5; D is ambiguous. Per germline, CDR1 MDHEN and CDR2 SYDVKM. This CDR3 is 13 amino acids long. Trimming cost V 8 bases and J 3 bases, with 11 bases left between them. DNA of the CDR3: TGTGCCAGCCTCGGTGGGTTCAATCAGCCCCAGCATTTT. It specifies CASLGGFNQPQHF.

This clonotype was seen ten or more times. V gene TRBV20-1 combines with J gene TRBJ1-5, with 8 bases lining up with TRBD1. Germline CDR1 reads DFQATT; CDR2 reads SNEGSKA (reference sequence). V lost 6 bases and J lost 4; bases outside the gene matches: 5. The CDR3 covers 13 residues. The CDR3 coding sequence is TGCAGTGCCAGGACAGGGCCTAATCAGCCCCAGCATTTT. Translating it yields CSARTGPNQPQHF.

This clonotype has just a few counts. The gene calls are TRBV9 and TRBJ1-4, with D possibly TRBD1 on 5 matching bases. Germline CDR1 is SGDLS and CDR2 is YYNGEE. The CDR3 is 15 residues long. V lost 3 bases to trimming and J lost 7 bases, with 16 bases between them. Written as DNA, the CDR3 is TGTGCCAGCAGCGGTGGGGCGGGGGTCAGTGAAAAACTGTTTTTT. As protein: CASSGGAGVSEKLFF.

This clonotype was found many times. The genes are TRBV6-5 and TRBJ1-5; no definite D call. Trimming cost V 2 bases and J 2 bases, with 7 bases left between them. The CDR3 has 14 amino acids. Per the germline V gene, CDR1 is MNHEY and CDR2 is SVGAGI. The CDR3 region is CASSYRSGNQPQHF. CDR3 DNA: TGTGCCAGCAGTTACAGGAGTGGCAATCAGCCCCAGCATTTT.

Ten or more counts support this clonotype. The rearrangement joins TRBV3-1 to TRBJ2-3; possibly TRBD2 for D (5 bases). The CDR3 covers 17 residues. The V gene's germline CDR1 is LGHDT and CDR2 YNNKEL (reference sequence). Trimming left V 0 bases short and J 4 bases short, with 17 bases between. The CDR3, as DNA: TGTGCCAGCAGCCAAGAGGGCATACAATCCGGGGCAGATACGCAGTATTTT. It codes for CASSQEGIQSGADTQYF.